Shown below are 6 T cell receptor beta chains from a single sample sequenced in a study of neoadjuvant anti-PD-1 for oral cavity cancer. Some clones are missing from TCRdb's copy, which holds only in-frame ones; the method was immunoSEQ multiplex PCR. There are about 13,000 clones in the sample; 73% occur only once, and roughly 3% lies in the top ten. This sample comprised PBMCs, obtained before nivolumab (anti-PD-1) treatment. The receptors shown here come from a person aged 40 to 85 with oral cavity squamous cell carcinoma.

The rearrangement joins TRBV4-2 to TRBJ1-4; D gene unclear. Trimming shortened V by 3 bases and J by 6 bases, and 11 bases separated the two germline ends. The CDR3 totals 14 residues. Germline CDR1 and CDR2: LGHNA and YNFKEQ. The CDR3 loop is CASSQEVRDEKLFF. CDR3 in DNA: TGTGCCAGCAGCCAGGAAGTTCGGGATGAAAAACTGTTTTTT.

The CDR3, as DNA: TGTGCCAGTAGTATTCCACTAGCGGGGGGGCCGACGGATACGCAGTATTTT. This translates into CASSIPLAGGPTDTQYF. The chain carries TRBV19 and TRBJ2-3; TRBD2 matches at 13 bases. CDR3 size: 17 residues. The germline V gene encodes CDR1 LNHDA and CDR2 SQIVND (reference sequence). V was pared by 3 bases and J by 6 bases, with 9 bases of the junction left unmatched. The variable domain in full, with the rest retrieved from reference TRBV19 and TRBJ2-3, is DGGITQSPKYLFRKEGQNVTLSCEQNLNHDAMYWYRQDPGQGLRLIYYSQIVNDFQKGDIAEGYSVSREKKESFPLTVTSAQKNPTAFYLCASSIPLAGGPTDTQYFGPGTRLTVL.

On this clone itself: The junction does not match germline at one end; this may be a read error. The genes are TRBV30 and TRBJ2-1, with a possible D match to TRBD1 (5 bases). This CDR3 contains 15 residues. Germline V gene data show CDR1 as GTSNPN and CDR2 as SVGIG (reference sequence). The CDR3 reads CAWGVEDGHYNEQFF. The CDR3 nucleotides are TGTGCCTGGGGTGTCGAGGACGGACATTACAATGAGCAGTTCTTC.

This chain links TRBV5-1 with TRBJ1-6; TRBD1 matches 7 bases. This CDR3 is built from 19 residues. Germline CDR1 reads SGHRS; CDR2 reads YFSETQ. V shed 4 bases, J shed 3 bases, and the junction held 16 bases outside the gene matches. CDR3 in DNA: TGCGCCAGCAGCCTATGGGACAGCAGATCTTCCTACTATAATTCACCCCTCCACTTT. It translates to CASSLWDSRSSYYNSPLHF.

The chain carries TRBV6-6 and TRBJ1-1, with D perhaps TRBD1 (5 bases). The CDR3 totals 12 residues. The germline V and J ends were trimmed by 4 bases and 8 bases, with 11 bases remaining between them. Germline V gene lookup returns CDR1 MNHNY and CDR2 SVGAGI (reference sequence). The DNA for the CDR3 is TGTGCCAGCAGTTCCGGGGGGGAGGAAGCTTTCTTT. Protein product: CASSSGGEEAFF.

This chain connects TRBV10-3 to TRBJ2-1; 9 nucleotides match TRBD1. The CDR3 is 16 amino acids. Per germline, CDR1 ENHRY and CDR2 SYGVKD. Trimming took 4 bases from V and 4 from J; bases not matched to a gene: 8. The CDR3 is CAISVGPGQGYNEQFF. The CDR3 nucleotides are TGTGCCATCAGTGTGGGGCCGGGACAGGGATACAATGAGCAGTTCTTC.